The 9 T cell receptor beta chains below all came from one sample that was sequenced in a study of blood T cell repertoires in COVID-19. Assay: immunoSEQ multiplex PCR; the TCRdb copy retains only in-frame clones and omits some. The sample includes about 65,000 clones, 80% to 95% seen only once; the top ten take about 3%. The sample was peripheral blood. These receptor sequences come from a man between 65 and 85 years old with active COVID-19.

In the case of this clone: The sample has other DNA sequences that encode this CDR3 too. The chain combines TRBV16 with TRBJ2-1, with 8 bases matching TRBD2. There are 16 residues in the CDR3. Germline values: CDR1 KGHSY, CDR2 FQNENV. V trimming: 4 bases; J trimming: 5 bases; junction bases outside the gene matches: 10. This chain's CDR3 is CASSPLAGNSNNEQFF. The CDR3 DNA reads as TGTGCCAGCAGCCCCTTAGCGGGGAACTCAAACAATGAGCAGTTCTTC. Combining the CDR3 with reference TRBV16 and TRBJ2-1 gives the whole variable domain GEEVAQTPKHLVRGEGQKAKLYCAPIKGHSYVFWYQQVLKNEFKFLISFQNENVFDETGMPKERFSAKCLPNSPCSLEIQATKLEDSAVYFCASSPLAGNSNNEQFFGPGTRLTVL.

The J gene is TRBJ1-3, the V gene TRBV14; D is ambiguous. Deletions cut 2 bases from V and 3 bases from J, with 11 bases between. The CDR3 covers 15 residues. Per the germline V gene, CDR1 is SGHDN and CDR2 is FVKESK. CDR3 amino acids: CASSQQRGGGNTIYF. The DNA of the CDR3 is TGTGCCAGCAGCCAACAGCGCGGAGGTGGAAACACCATATATTTT. Combining the CDR3 with reference TRBV14 and TRBJ1-3 gives the whole variable domain EAGVTQFPSHSVIEKGQTVTLRCDPISGHDNLYWYRRVMGKEIKFLLHFVKESKQDESGMPNNRFLAERTGGTYSTLKVQPAELEDSGVYFCASSQQRGGGNTIYFGEGSWLTVV.

The chain couples TRBV11-1 to TRBJ2-7; D is possibly TRBD2 (6 bases). CDR3 length equals 14 residues. V was cut by 10 bases and J by 0 bases, with 16 bases left in between. The germline gives CDR1 SGHAT, CDR2 FQDESV (reference sequence). DNA for the CDR3: TGTGCCACCTCCCTAGGAGGGAGCTCCTACGAGCAGTACTTC. Translated: CATSLGGSSYEQYF.

The chain employs TRBV19 and TRBJ2-7, with D possibly TRBD1 on 6 matching bases. The V and J ends lost 4 bases and 7 bases respectively, with 20 bases between them. The CDR3 is 15 amino acids. Germline V lookup: CDR1 LNHDA, CDR2 SQIVND (reference sequence). CDR3 in DNA: TGTGCCAGTAGTACGCCCGGTGTTAGGACAGTGGAGCAGTACTTC. Its protein is CASSTPGVRTVEQYF.

J is TRBJ1-2 and V is TRBV19; 8 positions match TRBD1. J gave up 4 bases and V 5 bases, and 9 bases lay outside the gene matches. CDR1 and CDR2 (germline): LNHDA, SQIVND (reference sequence). This CDR3 is 15 amino acids long. The CDR3: CASSPNRGSPYGYTF. The CDR3 DNA sequence: TGTGCCAGTAGTCCAAACAGGGGGTCCCCCTATGGCTACACCTTC.

This clone was counted a single time. The rearrangement joins TRBV4-1 to TRBJ1-4, with 11 nucleotides matching TRBD1. Per germline, CDR1 MGHRA and CDR2 YSYEKL. With 6 bases clipped from V and 4 bases from J, the junction kept 4 bases outside the gene matches. The CDR3 consists of 15 residues. Here the CDR3 DNA reads TGCGCCAGCAGACGGACAGGGGGCAATAATGAAAAACTGTTTTTT. This codes for CASRRTGGNNEKLFF.

The gene calls are TRBV11-2 and TRBJ1-2; 8 bases are a match to TRBD1. This CDR3 is 13 amino acids long. Trimming removed 2 bases from V and 8 bases from J; junction bases left unmatched: 4. Germline CDR1 is SGHAT and CDR2 is FQNNGV. The CDR3 coding sequence is TGTGCCAGCAGCTTATCGACAGGGGAAGGCTACACCTTC. Amino acids: CASSLSTGEGYTF.

As DNA, the CDR3 is TGTGCCAGCCGGACAGGGGGCAGTTCTGAAGCTTTCTTT. Translated: CASRTGGSSEAFF. The chain carries TRBV3-1 (or the pseudogene TRBV3-2) and TRBJ1-1; 11 positions match TRBD1. CDR1 and CDR2 (germline): LGHDT, YNNKEL (reference sequence). V was pared by 8 bases and J by 6 bases, with 5 bases of the junction left unmatched. The CDR3 contains 13 residues.

The rearrangement joins TRBV5-1 to TRBJ2-7; no definite D call. V was trimmed by 5 bases and J by 0 bases, leaving 9 bases between them. From germline, CDR1 is SGHRS and CDR2 YFSETQ. This CDR3 contains 13 residues. The CDR3 nucleotides are TGCGCCAGCAGTTCTTACAGCTCCTACGAGCAGTACTTC. As protein: CASSSYSSYEQYF. The full variable domain, with the rest looked up from reference TRBV5-1 and TRBJ2-7, is KAGVTQTPRYLIKTRGQQVTLSCSPISGHRSVSWYQQTPGQGLQFLFEYFSETQRNKGNFPGRFSGRQFSNSRSEMNVSTLELGDSALYLCASSSYSSYEQYFGPGTRLTVT.